These 14 T cell receptor beta chains share one sample of origin, sequenced in a study of shared clonotypes between healthy human individuals. TCRdb's table, derived via immunoSEQ multiplex PCR, lists solely in-frame clones and lacks some. This sample has around 700,000 clones, with about two thirds found just once. Sequenced input: memory CD4+ T cells sorted from blood. Regarding subset: CD45RA-negative fraction. The receptors derive from a woman in her thirties in good health.

This sequence joins TRBV6-5 and TRBJ2-1, with 7 bases matching TRBD1. CDR3 length equals 12 residues. The trim removed 4 bases at V and 12 bases at J, leaving 6 bases unmatched. The germline V gene encodes CDR1 MNHEY and CDR2 SVGAGI. The CDR3 nucleotides are TGTGCCAGCAGTTGGAGACAGGGATGGCAGTTCTTC. Its translation: CASSWRQGWQFF.

This rearrangement joins TRBV27 to TRBJ1-1, with D possibly being TRBD1 (5 bases). CDR1 is MNHEY, CDR2 SMNVEV, per germline (reference sequence). The V and J ends lost 5 bases and 0 bases respectively, with 13 bases between them. The CDR3 consists of 15 residues. This CDR3 reads CASSPWDGLNTEAFF. The CDR3 DNA reads as TGTGCCAGCAGTCCCTGGGACGGACTGAACACTGAAGCTTTCTTT.

The chain employs TRBV28 and TRBJ2-1; a weak D match, TRBD2 (6 bases). Trimming left V 4 bases short and J 5 bases short, with 18 bases between. The CDR3 has 16 residues. Per germline, CDR1 MDHEN and CDR2 SYDVKM. The CDR3, as DNA: TGTGCCAGCAGTTCCTTTAGCGGCAATACACACAATGAGCAGTTCTTC. Protein sequence: CASSSFSGNTHNEQFF.

The J gene is TRBJ2-3, the V gene TRBV11-2, with a weak D call TRBD2 (7 bases). Germline assignment: CDR1 SGHAT and CDR2 FQNNGV. The CDR3 consists of 15 residues. With 4 bases removed from V and 5 bases from J, the gap between germline ends came to 16 bases. CDR3 loop: CASSSRGTSLDTQYF. The CDR3 region has the DNA TGTGCCAGCAGCTCGCGGGGGACATCCTTAGATACGCAGTATTTT. The full variable domain, its missing parts supplied by reference TRBV11-2 and TRBJ2-3, is EAGVAQSPRYKIIEKRQSVAFWCNPISGHATLYWYQQILGQGPKLLIQFQNNGVVDDSQLPKDRFSAERLKGVDSTLKIQPAKLEDSAVYLCASSSRGTSLDTQYFGPGTRLTVL.

The chain uses TRBV2 and TRBJ2-6; D tentatively reads TRBD1 or TRBD2 (6 bases each). CDR3 length equals 14 residues. Trimming pared 5 bases from V and 4 bases from J, leaving 9 bases between. The germline V gene has CDR1 SNHLY and CDR2 FYNNEI. CDR3 protein: CASSWGAGANVLTF. DNA for the CDR3: TGTGCCAGCAGTTGGGGGGCAGGGGCCAACGTCCTGACTTTC.

A word on this clone: This may stem from a read error, because a much larger clone lies one nucleotide away. Other DNA sequences within the sample encode an identical CDR3. The CDR3: CASSLTGSSYNEQFF. CDR3 DNA: TGTGCCAGCAGCTTAACGGGGAGCTCCTACAATGAGCAGTTCTTC. This rearrangement joins TRBV7-9 to TRBJ2-1; perhaps TRBD2 as D (5 bases). Germline values: CDR1 SEHNR, CDR2 FQNEAQ (reference sequence). The CDR3 runs to 15 residues. With 2 bases removed from V and 0 bases from J, the gap between germline ends came to 8 bases.

The gene calls are TRBV27 and TRBJ1-1, with a tentative D call TRBD1 (5 bases). The V gene's germline CDR1 is MNHEY and CDR2 SMNVEV (reference sequence). Trimming stripped 6 bases from V and 4 bases from J, with 30 bases between. CDR3 length: 19 amino acids. CDR3 bases: TGTGCCAGCAGCACAATCACAACCCGGGACCACAAAGCGAGCACTGAAGCTTTCTTT. It yields the protein CASSTITTRDHKASTEAFF.

The chain is built from TRBV7-9 and TRBJ2-7, with 9 bases matching TRBD1. V lost 5 bases and J lost 5; bases outside the gene matches: 7. Germline V CDR1 and CDR2: SEHNR, FQNEAQ (reference sequence). This CDR3 is built from 14 residues. The CDR3, as DNA: TGTGCCAGCAGCCGCAGGACAGGGGATAACGAGCAGTACTTC. Encoded protein: CASSRRTGDNEQYF.

The gene calls are TRBV7-2 and TRBJ2-1; TRBD2 matches 7 bases. Per germline, CDR1 SGHTA and CDR2 FQGNSA. J gave up 4 bases and V 1 base, and 4 bases lay outside the gene matches. The CDR3 covers 15 residues. CDR3 sequence: CASSLVYGRYNEQFF. CDR3 coding DNA: TGTGCCAGCAGCTTAGTGTACGGGAGGTACAATGAGCAGTTCTTC.

The chain combines TRBV4-1 with TRBJ2-5; a possible D gene is TRBD1 (5 bases). This CDR3 is built from 14 residues. In germline, CDR1 is MGHRA, CDR2 YSYEKL. Trimming shortened V by 1 base and J by 9 bases, and 15 bases separated the two germline ends. This CDR3 reads CASSQAPPLGAQYF. Here the CDR3 DNA reads TGCGCCAGCAGCCAAGCCCCCCCATTAGGGGCCCAGTACTTC.

This clone was recorded only once. The chain recombines TRBV5-1 with TRBJ2-5, with D possibly being TRBD1 or TRBD2 (5 bases each). The V end was cut by 4 bases, the J end by 5 bases, with 15 bases between. From germline, CDR1 is SGHRS and CDR2 YFSETQ. The CDR3 is 14 residues long. As DNA, the CDR3 is TGCGCCAGCAGCCCTCTTACGGGACGGGAGACCCAGTACTTC. It yields the protein CASSPLTGRETQYF.

The chain combines TRBV28 with TRBJ1-2; 9 bases fit TRBD1. This CDR3 has 14 amino acids. V dropped 3 bases and J dropped 8; count of bases not matched to a gene: 7. Germline lookup yields CDR1 MDHEN and CDR2 SYDVKM. The CDR3 here is CASSFIGTGKGYTF. The CDR3 DNA reads as TGTGCCAGCAGTTTCATCGGGACAGGGAAGGGCTACACCTTC.

This clone occurred a few times. J is TRBJ2-3 and V is TRBV5-1; the D gene is possibly TRBD2 (6 bases). The CDR3 has 14 amino acids. CDR1 is SGHRS, CDR2 YFSETQ, per germline. V lost 3 bases and J lost 5, with 13 bases in between. CDR3 amino acids: CASSSGTPKDTQYF. The CDR3 bases are TGCGCCAGCAGCTCCGGGACTCCCAAAGATACGCAGTATTTT. The full variable domain, rest sourced from reference TRBV5-1 and TRBJ2-3, is KAGVTQTPRYLIKTRGQQVTLSCSPISGHRSVSWYQQTPGQGLQFLFEYFSETQRNKGNFPGRFSGRQFSNSRSEMNVSTLELGDSALYLCASSSGTPKDTQYFGPGTRLTVL.

The genes are TRBV28 and TRBJ2-7, with TRBD2 matching 11 bases. The CDR3 runs to 16 residues. Looked up from germline, CDR1 is MDHEN and CDR2 is SYDVKM. V gave up 4 bases and J gave up 2 bases; unmatched junction bases: 7. The CDR3, as DNA: TGTGCCAGCAGTTCGGGACCGGGACTAGCGGCCTACGAGCAGTACTTC. Its translation: CASSSGPGLAAYEQYF.